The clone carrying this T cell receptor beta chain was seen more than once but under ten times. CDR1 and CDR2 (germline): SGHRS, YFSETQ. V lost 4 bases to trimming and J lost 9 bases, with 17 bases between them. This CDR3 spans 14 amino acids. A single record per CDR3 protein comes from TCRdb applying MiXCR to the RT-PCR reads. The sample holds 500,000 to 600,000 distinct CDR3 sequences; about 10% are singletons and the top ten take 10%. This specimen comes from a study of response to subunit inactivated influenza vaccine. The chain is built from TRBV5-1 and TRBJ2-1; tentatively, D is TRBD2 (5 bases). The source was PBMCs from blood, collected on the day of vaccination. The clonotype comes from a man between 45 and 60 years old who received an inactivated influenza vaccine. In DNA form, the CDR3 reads TGCGCCAGCAGCAAAGGACCCCCTGAGGGTGAGCAGTTCTTC. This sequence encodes CASSKGPPEGEQFF.